The 9 T cell receptor beta chains below were found in one sample sequenced in a study of T cell repertoires in cytomegalovirus infection. MiXCR, applied by TCRdb to the reads, yields one record per CDR3 protein. The sample has about 310,000 distinct CDR3 sequences; about 17% are singletons. The sample comprised PBMCs. These receptors were obtained from a human donor in good health (CMV status not recorded). Some clones in this sample may be carry-over from other donors' samples.

This chain connects TRBV6-1 to TRBJ1-6; 7 positions match TRBD1. In germline, CDR1 is MNHNS, CDR2 SASEGT. The CDR3 sequence is 16 residues long. Germline trimming cut 8 bases from V and 8 bases from J; bases unmatched to any gene: 15. In nucleotides, the CDR3 is TGTGCCAGCCGGACGCGGGCGGGACAGAGCCATTCACCCCTCCACTTT. This codes for CASRTRAGQSHSPLHF.

The V and J genes are TRBV29-1 and TRBJ2-1; the D gene is possibly TRBD1 (6 bases). The CDR3 is made up of 17 amino acids. CDR1 is SQVTM and CDR2 is ANQGSEA in the germline V gene. V gave up 4 bases and J gave up 4 bases, with 23 bases separating them. CDR3 amino acids: CSVGQNPPGEGYNEQFF. CDR3 DNA: TGCAGCGTTGGCCAAAACCCGCCAGGGGAAGGGTACAATGAGCAGTTCTTC.

This clonotype has at least ten counts. The rearrangement uses TRBV4-1 and TRBJ2-2; D remains unclear. CDR3 size: 18 residues. V was pared by 0 bases and J by 0 bases, with 14 bases between. Germline V gene lookup returns CDR1 MGHRA and CDR2 YSYEKL. The DNA for the CDR3 is TGCGCCAGCAGCCAAGATGCGGTCGGCATCGCGAACACCGGGGAGCTGTTTTTT. As protein: CASSQDAVGIANTGELFF.

There are many counts of this clonotype. The chain uses TRBV25-1 and TRBJ2-7; D is ambiguous. The CDR3 covers 13 residues. V gave up 6 bases and J gave up 3 bases, with 12 bases separating them. The germline V gene has CDR1 MGHDK and CDR2 SYGVNS. The CDR3 is CASRSTRNYEQYF. In DNA form, the CDR3 reads TGTGCCAGCAGATCGACAAGGAACTACGAGCAGTACTTC.

This clonotype has ten or more counts. This sequence joins TRBV7-2 and TRBJ2-5, with 10 bases that match TRBD2. CDR1 is SGHTA, CDR2 FQGNSA, per germline. Unmatched junction bases numbered 8, after V lost 0 bases and J lost 7 bases. The CDR3 loop spans 16 amino acids. CDR3 coding DNA: TGTGCCAGCAGCTTAGCCTCTAGCGGGGGTGTCGGGACCCAGTACTTC. The encoded protein is CASSLASSGGVGTQYF.

This clonotype occurred a few times. The chain is built from TRBV7-6 and TRBJ2-1; TRBD1 aligns across 10 bases. The CDR3 sequence is 16 residues long. V trimming: 4 bases; J trimming: 5 bases; junction bases outside the gene matches: 8. Germline CDR1 and CDR2: SGHVS and FNYEAQ. The CDR3 loop is CASSSTGTGVNNEQFF. In DNA, the CDR3 is TGTGCCAGCAGCTCGACAGGGACAGGGGTAAACAATGAGCAGTTCTTC.

The chain couples TRBV7-9 to TRBJ2-5, with D unclear. The V end lost 5 bases, the J end lost 7 bases, and 8 bases lay between the germline ends. This CDR3 is 11 amino acids long. Germline V gene data show CDR1 as SEHNR and CDR2 as FQNEAQ (reference sequence). The CDR3 DNA reads as TGTGCCAGCAGCGAGGAAGGGACCCAGTACTTC. It is translated as CASSEEGTQYF.

This clonotype was detected ten times or more. The rearrangement uses TRBV6-1 and TRBJ2-7; D possibly corresponds to TRBD1 (7 bases). This CDR3 has 16 amino acids. Germline CDR1 reads MNHNS; CDR2 reads SASEGT. Trimming removed 5 bases at V and 4 bases at J, with 21 bases between. CDR3 amino acids: CASSPYSQGGLYEQYF. The CDR3 nucleotides read TGTGCCAGCAGTCCCTACTCCCAGGGGGGACTTTACGAGCAGTACTTC.

This clonotype came up many times. V usage is TRBV7-8 and J usage is TRBJ1-3; no firm D call. V lost 3 bases to trimming and J lost 2 bases, with 8 bases between them. CDR1 is SGHVS, CDR2 FQNEAQ, per germline. The CDR3 consists of 14 residues. The chain's CDR3 is CASSLGIAGNTIYF. The CDR3 DNA follows: TGTGCCAGCAGCTTGGGAATTGCTGGAAACACCATATATTTT.